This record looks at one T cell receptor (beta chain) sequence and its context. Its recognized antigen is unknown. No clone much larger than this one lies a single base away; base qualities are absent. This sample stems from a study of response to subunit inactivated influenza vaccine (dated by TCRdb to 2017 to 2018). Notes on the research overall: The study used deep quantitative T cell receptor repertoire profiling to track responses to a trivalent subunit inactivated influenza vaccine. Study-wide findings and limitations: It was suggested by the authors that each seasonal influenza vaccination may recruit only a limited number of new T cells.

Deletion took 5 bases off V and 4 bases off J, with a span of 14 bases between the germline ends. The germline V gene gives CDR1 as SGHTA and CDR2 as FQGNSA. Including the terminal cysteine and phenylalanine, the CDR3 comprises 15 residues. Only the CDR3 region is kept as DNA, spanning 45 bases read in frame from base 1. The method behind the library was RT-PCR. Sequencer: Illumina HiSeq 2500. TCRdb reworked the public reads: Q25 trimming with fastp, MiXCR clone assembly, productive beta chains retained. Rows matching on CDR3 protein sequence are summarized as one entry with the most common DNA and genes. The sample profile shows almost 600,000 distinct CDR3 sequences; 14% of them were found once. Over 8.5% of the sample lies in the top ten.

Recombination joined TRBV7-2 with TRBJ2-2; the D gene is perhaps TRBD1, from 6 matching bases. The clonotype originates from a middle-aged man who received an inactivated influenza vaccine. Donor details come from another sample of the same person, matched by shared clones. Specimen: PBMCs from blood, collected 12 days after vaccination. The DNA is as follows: TGTGCCAGCAGCGCCCGGACAGTCACCACCGGGGAGCTGTTTTTT. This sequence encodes CASSARTVTTGELFF.